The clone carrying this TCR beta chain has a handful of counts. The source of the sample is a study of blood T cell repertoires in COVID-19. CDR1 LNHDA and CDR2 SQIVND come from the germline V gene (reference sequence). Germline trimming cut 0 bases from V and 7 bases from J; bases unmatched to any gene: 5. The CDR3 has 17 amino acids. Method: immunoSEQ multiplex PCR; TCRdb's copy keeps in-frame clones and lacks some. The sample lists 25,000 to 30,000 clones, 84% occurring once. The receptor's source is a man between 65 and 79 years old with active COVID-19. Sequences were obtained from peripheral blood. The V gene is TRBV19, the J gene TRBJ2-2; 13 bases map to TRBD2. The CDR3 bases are TGTGCCAGTAGTATAGACACTAGCGGGGGGGCCTACGGGGAGCTGTTTTTT. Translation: CASSIDTSGGAYGELFF.